Detailed here is one TCR beta chain. Its antigen remains unidentified. The sample belongs to a study of graft-versus-host responses after intestinal transplantation. Background on the study: Following induction with anti-thymocyte globulin, all recipients were given tacrolimus and steroids for approximately three years. General study results and limits: Early post-transplant HvG declines showed an association with peak circulating GvH clone levels.

Only in-frame clones appear in the TCRdb table, and some are missing; sequencing was by immunoSEQ multiplex PCR. Counted here are about 100,000 clones, roughly 87% occurring once; the ten biggest clones make up around 1%. The length of the CDR3 is 16 residues. The trim removed 3 bases at V and 1 base at J, leaving 7 bases unmatched. Per germline, CDR1 WSHSY and CDR2 SAAADI. The rearrangement uses TRBV10-2 and TRBJ2-3, with 7 bases identical to TRBD2. This TCR was recovered from a human donor who was the organ donor for an intestinal transplant. Material: unstimulated CD4+ T cells sorted from spleen or lymph node cells, obtained before transplant. CDR3 in DNA: TGCGCCAGCAGTGAAATCGGCGGGGGACGCACAGATACGCAGTATTTT. Translated, it gives CASSEIGGGRTDTQYF.